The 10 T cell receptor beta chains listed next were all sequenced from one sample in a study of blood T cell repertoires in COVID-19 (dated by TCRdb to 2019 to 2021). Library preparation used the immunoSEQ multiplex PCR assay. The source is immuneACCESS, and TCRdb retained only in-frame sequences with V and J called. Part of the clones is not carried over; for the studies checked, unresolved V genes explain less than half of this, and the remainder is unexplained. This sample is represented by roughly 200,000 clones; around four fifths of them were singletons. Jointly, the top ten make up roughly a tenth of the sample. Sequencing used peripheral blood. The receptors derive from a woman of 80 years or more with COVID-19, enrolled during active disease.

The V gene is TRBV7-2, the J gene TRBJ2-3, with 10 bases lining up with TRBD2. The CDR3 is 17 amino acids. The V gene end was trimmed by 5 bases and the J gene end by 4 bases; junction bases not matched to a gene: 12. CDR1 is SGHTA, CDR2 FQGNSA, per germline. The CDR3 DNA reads TGTGCCAGCAGCCACTCGGGAGCGGGGGGGATGTCAGATACGCAGTATTTT. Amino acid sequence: CASSHSGAGGMSDTQYF.

As DNA, the CDR3 is TGCGCCAGCAGCTTGGTGGGCCAGACTAACTATGGCTACACCTTC. It codes for CASSLVGQTNYGYTF. This chain links TRBV5-1 with TRBJ1-2; D not resolved. Germline V CDR1 and CDR2: SGHRS, YFSETQ. This CDR3 spans 15 amino acids. V lost 0 bases and J 0 bases, leaving 9 bases between the germline ends. Using reference TRBV5-1 and TRBJ1-2 for the parts outside the CDR3, the full variable domain is KAGVTQTPRYLIKTRGQQVTLSCSPISGHRSVSWYQQTPGQGLQFLFEYFSETQRNKGNFPGRFSGRQFSNSRSEMNVSTLELGDSALYLCASSLVGQTNYGYTFGSGTRLTVV.

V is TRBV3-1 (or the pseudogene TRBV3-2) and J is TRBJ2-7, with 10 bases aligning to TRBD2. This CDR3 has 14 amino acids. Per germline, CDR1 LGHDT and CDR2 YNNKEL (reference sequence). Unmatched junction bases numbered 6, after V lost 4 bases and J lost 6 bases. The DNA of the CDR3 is TGTGCCAGCAGCCGAAGCGGGGGGGCCGTCGAGCAGTACTTC. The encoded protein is CASSRSGGAVEQYF.

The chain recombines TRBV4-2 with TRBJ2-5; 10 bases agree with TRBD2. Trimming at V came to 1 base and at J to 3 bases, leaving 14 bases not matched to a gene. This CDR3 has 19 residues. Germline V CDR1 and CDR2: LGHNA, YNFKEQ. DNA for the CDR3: TGTGCCAGCAGCCAAGGTTTAGCGGGGGGCCGAGATTTTAAAGAGACCCAGTACTTC. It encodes CASSQGLAGGRDFKETQYF.

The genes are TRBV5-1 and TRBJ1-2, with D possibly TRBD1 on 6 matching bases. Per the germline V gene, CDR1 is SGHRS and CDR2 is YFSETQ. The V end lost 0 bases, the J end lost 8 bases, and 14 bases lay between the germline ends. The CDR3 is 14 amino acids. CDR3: CASSLERGNTGYTF. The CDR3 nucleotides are TGCGCCAGCAGCTTGGAGAGGGGGAACACGGGCTACACCTTC. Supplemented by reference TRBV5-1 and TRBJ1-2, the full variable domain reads KAGVTQTPRYLIKTRGQQVTLSCSPISGHRSVSWYQQTPGQGLQFLFEYFSETQRNKGNFPGRFSGRQFSNSRSEMNVSTLELGDSALYLCASSLERGNTGYTFGSGTRLTVV.

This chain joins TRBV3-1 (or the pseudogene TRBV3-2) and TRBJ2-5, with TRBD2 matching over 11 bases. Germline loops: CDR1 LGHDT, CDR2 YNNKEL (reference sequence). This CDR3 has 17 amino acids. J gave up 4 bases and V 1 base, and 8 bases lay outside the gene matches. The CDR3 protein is CASSQGGSGGARETQYF. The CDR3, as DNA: TGTGCCAGCAGCCAAGGAGGTAGCGGGGGGGCAAGAGAGACCCAGTACTTC.

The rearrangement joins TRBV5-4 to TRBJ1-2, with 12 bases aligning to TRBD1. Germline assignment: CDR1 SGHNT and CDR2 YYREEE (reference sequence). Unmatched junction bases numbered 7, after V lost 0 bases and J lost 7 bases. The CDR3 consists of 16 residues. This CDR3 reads CASSLAKGTGGFGYTF. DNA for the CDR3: TGTGCCAGCAGCTTGGCCAAGGGGACAGGGGGCTTTGGCTACACCTTC.

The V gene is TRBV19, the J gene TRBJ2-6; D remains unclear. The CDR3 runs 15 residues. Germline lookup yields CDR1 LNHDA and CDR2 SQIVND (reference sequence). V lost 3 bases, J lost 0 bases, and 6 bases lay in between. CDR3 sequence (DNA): TGTGCCAGTAGTATGGGCTCCTCTGGGGCCAACGTCCTGACTTTC. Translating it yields CASSMGSSGANVLTF.

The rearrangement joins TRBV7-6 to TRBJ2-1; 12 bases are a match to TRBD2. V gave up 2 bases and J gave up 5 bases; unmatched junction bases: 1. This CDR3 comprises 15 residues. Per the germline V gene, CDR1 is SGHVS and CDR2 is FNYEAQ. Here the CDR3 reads CASSLRTSGDNEQFF. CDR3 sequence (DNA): TGTGCCAGCAGCTTACGGACTAGCGGGGACAATGAGCAGTTCTTC. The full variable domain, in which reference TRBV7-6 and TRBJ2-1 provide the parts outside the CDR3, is GAGVSQSPRYKVTKRGQDVALRCDPISGHVSLYWYRQALGQGPEFLTYFNYEAQQDKSGLPNDRFSAERPEGSISTLTIQRTEQRDSAMYRCASSLRTSGDNEQFFGPGTRLTVL.

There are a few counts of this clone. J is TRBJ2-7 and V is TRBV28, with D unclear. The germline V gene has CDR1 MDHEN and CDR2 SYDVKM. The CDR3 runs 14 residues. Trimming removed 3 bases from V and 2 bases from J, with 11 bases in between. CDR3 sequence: CASSLPDRAYEQYV. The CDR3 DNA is TGTGCCAGCAGTTTGCCTGATCGGGCCTACGAGCAGTACGTC.